This T cell receptor beta chain was documented in a study of Ad26.COV2.S vaccination and SARS-CoV-2 variants. Treatment given: around 19 received Ad26.COV2.S at low or high dose, single or two shots; several received placebo; per-sample allocation not given. After the first vaccine or placebo injection, samples were drawn on day 63. Measured with immunoSEQ multiplex PCR; TCRdb has only the in-frame clones, and not every one. The sample shows about 410,000 clones, around 91% of them seen only once. The CDR3 runs to 13 residues. Germline V gene lookup returns CDR1 SGHNT and CDR2 YYREEE (reference sequence). V was shortened by 0 bases and J by 10 bases, with 11 bases between the two germline ends.

The sequencing here drew on peripheral blood, taken in a trial of Ad26.COV2.S vaccine versus placebo. The source is a person between 18 and 65 years old who received the Ad26.COV2.S COVID-19 vaccine or a placebo. The J gene is TRBJ2-1, the V gene TRBV5-4; D possibly corresponds to TRBD2 (5 bases). DNA for the CDR3: TGTGCCAGCAGCTTGGAGAGAGCGGCCGAGCAGTTCTTC. Encoded protein: CASSLERAAEQFF.